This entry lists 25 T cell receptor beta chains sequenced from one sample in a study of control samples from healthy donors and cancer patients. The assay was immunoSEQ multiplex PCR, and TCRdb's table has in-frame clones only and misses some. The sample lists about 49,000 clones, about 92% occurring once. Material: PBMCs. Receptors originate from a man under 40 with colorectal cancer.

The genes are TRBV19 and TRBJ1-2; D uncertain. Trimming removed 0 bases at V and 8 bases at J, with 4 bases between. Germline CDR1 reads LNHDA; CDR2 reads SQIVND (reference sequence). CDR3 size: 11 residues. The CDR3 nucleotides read TGTGCCAGTAGTATAGACGCGGGCTACACCTTC. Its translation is CASSIDAGYTF.

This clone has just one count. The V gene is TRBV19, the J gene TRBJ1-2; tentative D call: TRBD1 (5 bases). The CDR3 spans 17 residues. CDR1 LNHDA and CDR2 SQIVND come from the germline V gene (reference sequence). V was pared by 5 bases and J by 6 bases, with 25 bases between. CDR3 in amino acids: CASSDLEMRGGSHGYTF. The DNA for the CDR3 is TGTGCCAGTAGTGATTTGGAGATGAGGGGAGGTAGCCATGGCTACACCTTC.

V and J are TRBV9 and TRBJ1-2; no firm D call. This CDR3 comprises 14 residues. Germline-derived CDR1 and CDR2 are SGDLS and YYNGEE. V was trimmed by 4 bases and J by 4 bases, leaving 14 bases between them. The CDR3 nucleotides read TGTGCCAGCAGCCCCCCAAACGCTTTCTATGGCTACACCTTC. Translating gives CASSPPNAFYGYTF.

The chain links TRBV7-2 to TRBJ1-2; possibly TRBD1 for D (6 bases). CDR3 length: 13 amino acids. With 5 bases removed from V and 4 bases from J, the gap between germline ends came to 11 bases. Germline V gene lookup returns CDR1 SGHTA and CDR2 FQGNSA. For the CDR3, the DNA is TGTGCCAGCAGCGACAAACAGGGCTATGGCTACACCTTC. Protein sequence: CASSDKQGYGYTF.

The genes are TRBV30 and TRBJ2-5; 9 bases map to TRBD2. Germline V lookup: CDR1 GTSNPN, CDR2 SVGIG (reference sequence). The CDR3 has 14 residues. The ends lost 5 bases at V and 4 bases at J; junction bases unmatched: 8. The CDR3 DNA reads TGTGCCTGGGTCCCGGGACTAGCTGGAGAGACCCAGTACTTC. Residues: CAWVPGLAGETQYF.

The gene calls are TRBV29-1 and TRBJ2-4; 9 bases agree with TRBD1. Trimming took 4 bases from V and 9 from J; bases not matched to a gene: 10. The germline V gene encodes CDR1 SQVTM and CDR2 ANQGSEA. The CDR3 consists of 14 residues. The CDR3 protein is CSVGIGTGYTIQYF. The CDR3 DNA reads TGCAGCGTTGGTATAGGGACAGGGTACACCATTCAGTACTTC.

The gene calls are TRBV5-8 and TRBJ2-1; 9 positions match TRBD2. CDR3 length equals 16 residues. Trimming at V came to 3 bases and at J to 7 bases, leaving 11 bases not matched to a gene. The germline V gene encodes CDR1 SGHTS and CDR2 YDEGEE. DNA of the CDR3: TGTGCCAGCAGCTACCGAAGGCGGGGGGGATGGAATGAGCAGTTCTTC. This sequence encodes CASSYRRRGGWNEQFF.

CDR3 sequence reads: CASSLGQDYSYEQYF. Written as DNA, the CDR3 is TGCGCCAGCAGCTTGGGGCAGGATTACTCCTACGAGCAGTACTTC. The chain links TRBV5-1 to TRBJ2-7; D remains unclear. Trimming cost V 0 bases and J 0 bases, with 10 bases left between them. CDR1 is SGHRS and CDR2 is YFSETQ in the germline V gene. This CDR3 is 15 amino acids long.

In DNA form, the CDR3 reads TGTGCCAGCAGCCGACAACTAAATAGCGGGGGGGAGCTGTTTTTT. As protein: CASSRQLNSGGELFF. The chain uses TRBV7-6 and TRBJ2-2; 7 bases are shared with TRBD2. Germline assignment: CDR1 SGHVS and CDR2 FNYEAQ. The CDR3 consists of 15 residues. The trim removed 5 bases at V and 8 bases at J, leaving 11 bases unmatched.

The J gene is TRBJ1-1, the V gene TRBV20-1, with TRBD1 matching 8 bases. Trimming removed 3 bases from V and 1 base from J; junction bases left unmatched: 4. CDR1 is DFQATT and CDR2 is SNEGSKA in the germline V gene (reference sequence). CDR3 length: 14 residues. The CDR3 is CSASAGTGNTEAFF. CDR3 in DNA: TGCAGTGCTAGTGCAGGGACAGGGAACACTGAAGCTTTCTTT.

CDR3: CASSQARLAGAPDYNEQFF. DNA of the CDR3: TGCGCCAGCAGCCAAGCTCGGCTAGCGGGGGCCCCTGATTACAATGAGCAGTTCTTC. The V call is TRBV4-3, the J call TRBJ2-1, with 10 bases fitting TRBD2. With 1 base clipped from V and 4 bases from J, the junction kept 13 bases outside the gene matches. The CDR3 consists of 19 residues. Germline-derived CDR1 and CDR2 are LGHNA and YSLEER.

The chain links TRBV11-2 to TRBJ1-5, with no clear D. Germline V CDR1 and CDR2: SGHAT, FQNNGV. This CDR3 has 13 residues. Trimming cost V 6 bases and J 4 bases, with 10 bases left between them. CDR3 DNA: TGTGCCAGCAGTCTCGGGTTTAATCAGCCCCAGCATTTT. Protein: CASSLGFNQPQHF.

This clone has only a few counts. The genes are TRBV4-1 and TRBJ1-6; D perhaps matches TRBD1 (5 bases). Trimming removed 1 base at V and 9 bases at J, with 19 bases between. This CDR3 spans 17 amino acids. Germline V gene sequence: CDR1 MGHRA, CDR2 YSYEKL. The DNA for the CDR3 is TGCGCCAGCAGCCAAGGCATGACCAGGGAAGTTAGTTCACCCCTCCACTTT. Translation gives CASSQGMTREVSSPLHF.

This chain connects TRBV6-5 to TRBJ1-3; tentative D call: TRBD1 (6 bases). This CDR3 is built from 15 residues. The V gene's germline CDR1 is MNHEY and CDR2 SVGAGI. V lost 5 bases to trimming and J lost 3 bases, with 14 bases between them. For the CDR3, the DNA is TGTGCCAGCAGTACAACAGGGACCGATGGAAACACCATATATTTT. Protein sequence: CASSTTGTDGNTIYF.

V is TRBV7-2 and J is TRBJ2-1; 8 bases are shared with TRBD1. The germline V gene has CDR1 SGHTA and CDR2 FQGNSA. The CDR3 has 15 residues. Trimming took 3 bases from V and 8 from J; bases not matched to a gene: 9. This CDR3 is CASSFSGTGQHEQFF. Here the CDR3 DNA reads TGTGCCAGCAGCTTCTCCGGGACAGGTCAGCATGAGCAGTTCTTC.

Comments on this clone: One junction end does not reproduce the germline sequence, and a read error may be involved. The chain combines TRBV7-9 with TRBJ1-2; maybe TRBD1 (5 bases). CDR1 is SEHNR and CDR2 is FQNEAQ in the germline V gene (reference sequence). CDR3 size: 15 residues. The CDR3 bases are TGTGCCAGCAGCCTAGCTGGAGGGACGGCAAAGGGGATCACCTTC. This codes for CASSLAGGTAKGITF.

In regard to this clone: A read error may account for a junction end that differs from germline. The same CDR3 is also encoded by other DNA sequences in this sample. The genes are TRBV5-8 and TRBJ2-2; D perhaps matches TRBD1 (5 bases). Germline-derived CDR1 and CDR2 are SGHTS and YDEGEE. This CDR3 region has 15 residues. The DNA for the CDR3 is TGTGCCAGTAGCTTGGCTGGGGCGGCCACCGGGGAGCTGTTTTTT. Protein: CASSLAGAATGELFF.

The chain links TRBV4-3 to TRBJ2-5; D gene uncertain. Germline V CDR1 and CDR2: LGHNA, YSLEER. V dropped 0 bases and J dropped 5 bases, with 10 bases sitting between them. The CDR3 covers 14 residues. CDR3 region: CASSQEVGRETQYF. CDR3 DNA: TGCGCCAGCAGCCAAGAGGTCGGAAGGGAGACCCAGTACTTC.

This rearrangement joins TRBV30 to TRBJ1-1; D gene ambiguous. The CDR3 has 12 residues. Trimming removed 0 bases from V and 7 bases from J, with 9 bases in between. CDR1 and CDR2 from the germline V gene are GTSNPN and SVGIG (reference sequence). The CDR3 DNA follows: TGTGCCTGGAGTGTACCGGCTGGTGAAGCTTTCTTT. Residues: CAWSVPAGEAFF.

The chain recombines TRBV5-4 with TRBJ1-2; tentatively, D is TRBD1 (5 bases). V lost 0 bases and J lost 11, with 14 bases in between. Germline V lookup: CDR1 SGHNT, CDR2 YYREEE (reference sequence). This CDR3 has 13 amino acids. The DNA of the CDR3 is TGTGCCAGCAGCTTGGATGGGCAGGGCAAATACACCTTC. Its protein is CASSLDGQGKYTF.

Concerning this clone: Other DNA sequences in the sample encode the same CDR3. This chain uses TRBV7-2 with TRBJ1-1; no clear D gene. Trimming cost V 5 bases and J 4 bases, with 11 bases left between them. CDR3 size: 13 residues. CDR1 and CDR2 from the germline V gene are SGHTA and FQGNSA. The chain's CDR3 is CASSPKGGTEAFF. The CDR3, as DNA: TGTGCCAGCAGCCCTAAGGGAGGCACTGAAGCTTTCTTT.

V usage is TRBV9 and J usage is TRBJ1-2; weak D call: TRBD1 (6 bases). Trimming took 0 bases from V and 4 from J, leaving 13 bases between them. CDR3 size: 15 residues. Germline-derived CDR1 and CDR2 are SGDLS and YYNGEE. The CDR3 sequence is CASSVGRGGLYGYTF. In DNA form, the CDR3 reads TGTGCCAGCAGCGTAGGTAGGGGGGGCCTCTATGGCTACACCTTC.

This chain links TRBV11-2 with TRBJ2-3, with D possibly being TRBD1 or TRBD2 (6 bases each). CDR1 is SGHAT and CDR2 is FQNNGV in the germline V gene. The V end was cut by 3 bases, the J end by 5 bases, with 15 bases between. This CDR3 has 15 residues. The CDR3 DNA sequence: TGTGCCAGCAGCTTTATGCCCGGGGGCGTAGATACGCAGTATTTT. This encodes CASSFMPGGVDTQYF.

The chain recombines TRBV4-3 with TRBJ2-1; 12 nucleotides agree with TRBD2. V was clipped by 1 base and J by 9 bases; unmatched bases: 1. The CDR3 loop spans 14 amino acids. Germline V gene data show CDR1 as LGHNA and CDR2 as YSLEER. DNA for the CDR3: TGCGCCAGCAGCCAAGGGACTAGCGGGATTGAGCAGTTCTTC. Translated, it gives CASSQGTSGIEQFF.

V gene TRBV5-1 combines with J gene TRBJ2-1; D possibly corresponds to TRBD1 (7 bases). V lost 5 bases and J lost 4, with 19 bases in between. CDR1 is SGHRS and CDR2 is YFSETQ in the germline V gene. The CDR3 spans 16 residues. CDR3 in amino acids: CASSPSGDRMYNEQFF. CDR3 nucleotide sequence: TGCGCCAGCAGTCCCTCGGGGGACAGAATGTACAATGAGCAGTTCTTC.